The 20 T cell receptor beta chains presented below share a single source sample, sequenced in a study of blood T cell repertoires in COVID-19. Repertoires were generated with immunoSEQ multiplex PCR, while TCRdb's copy carries only in-frame clones and drops some. The sample includes some 40,000 clones, about 85% seen only once; the top ten take 30% to 35%. The specimen sequenced was peripheral blood. Every receptor here comes from a woman of 80 years or more with acute or convalescent COVID-19.

V gene TRBV30 combines with J gene TRBJ2-7; maybe TRBD2 (5 bases). V lost 6 bases and J lost 5, with 14 bases in between. CDR1 GTSNPN and CDR2 SVGIG come from the germline V gene (reference sequence). The CDR3 sequence is 12 residues long. CDR3 in DNA: TGTGCCTGCGAGCGGTTTCCTAACGAGCAGTACTTC. It is translated as CACERFPNEQYF.

The CDR3, as DNA: TGTGCCAGCAGTGAAGCGCGGGGGCCCTCTTCTTATGGCTACACCTTC. Translated, it gives CASSEARGPSSYGYTF. This chain uses TRBV6-1 with TRBJ1-2; D may be TRBD1 (6 bases). Germline-derived CDR1 and CDR2 are MNHNS and SASEGT. The CDR3 is 16 amino acids. V lost 0 bases and J 5 bases, leaving 16 bases between the germline ends.

The chain uses TRBV6-1 and TRBJ2-1, with a possible D match to TRBD1 (8 bases). Germline V lookup: CDR1 MNHNS, CDR2 SASEGT. This CDR3 region has 13 residues. Trimming pared 1 base from V and 12 bases from J, leaving 13 bases between. CDR3 protein: CASSEVGGTGQFF. The DNA of the CDR3 is TGTGCCAGCAGTGAAGTGGGAGGGACAGGGCAGTTCTTC.

V is TRBV28 and J is TRBJ2-1, with 13 positions matching TRBD2. The CDR3 extends over 19 amino acids. Trimming removed 6 bases from V and 3 bases from J; junction bases left unmatched: 14. Looked up from germline, CDR1 is MDHEN and CDR2 is SYDVKM. CDR3 coding DNA: TGTGCCAGCAGCCCCGGGACTAGCGGGACTTTTCGGGTCTACAATGAGCAGTTCTTC. This encodes CASSPGTSGTFRVYNEQFF. The full variable domain, with the rest looked up from reference TRBV28 and TRBJ2-1, is DVKVTQSSRYLVKRTGEKVFLECVQDMDHENMFWYRQDPGLGLRLIYFSYDVKMKEKGDIPEGYSVSREKKERFSLILESASTNQTSMYLCASSPGTSGTFRVYNEQFFGPGTRLTVL.

The chain has TRBV5-8 and TRBJ2-5; D not certain. Trimming took 0 bases from V and 1 from J, leaving 7 bases between them. Looked up from germline, CDR1 is SGHTS and CDR2 is YDEGEE. There are 14 residues in the CDR3. The CDR3 loop reads CASSLGGSQETQYF. The CDR3 coding sequence is TGTGCCAGCAGCTTGGGTGGCAGCCAAGAGACCCAGTACTTC. Supplemented by reference TRBV5-8 and TRBJ2-5, the full variable domain reads EAGVTQSPTHLIKTRGQQATLRCSPISGHTSVYWYQQALGLGLQFLLWYDEGEERNRGNFPPRFSGRQFPNYSSELNVNALELEDSALYLCASSLGGSQETQYFGPGTRLLVL.

The V call is TRBV7-8, the J call TRBJ2-1; 8 bases are a match to TRBD2. Germline CDR1 is SGHVS and CDR2 is FQNEAQ. This CDR3 comprises 12 residues. V shed 5 bases and J 15 bases; nucleotides not matched to a gene: 9. CDR3 region: CASSPQTSDWFF. CDR3 sequence (DNA): TGTGCCAGCAGCCCTCAGACTAGCGATTGGTTCTTC.

Here the CDR3 reads CASSSGSTEAFF. The CDR3 DNA sequence: TGTGCCAGCAGTTCGGGGAGTACTGAAGCTTTCTTT. The chain links TRBV2 to TRBJ1-1; D remains unclear. Germline loops: CDR1 SNHLY, CDR2 FYNNEI. The CDR3 runs 12 residues. Trimming took off 5 bases at V and 5 bases at J, with 9 bases between the two ends.

The gene calls are TRBV18 and TRBJ2-1; 9 nucleotides agree with TRBD2. This CDR3 comprises 13 residues. Germline trimming cut 2 bases from V and 7 bases from J; bases unmatched to any gene: 0. Germline V gene data show CDR1 as KGHSH and CDR2 as LQKENI. CDR3 loop: CASSPAGGNEQFF. For the CDR3, the DNA is TGTGCCAGCTCACCAGCGGGAGGGAATGAGCAGTTCTTC.

Here the CDR3 reads CASSSGTSGHNEQFF. The CDR3 region has the DNA TGCGCCAGCAGCTCCGGGACTAGCGGGCACAATGAGCAGTTCTTC. The chain links TRBV5-1 to TRBJ2-1; 12 positions match TRBD2. The CDR3 runs 15 residues. Germline V CDR1 and CDR2: SGHRS, YFSETQ. Germline trimming cut 3 bases from V and 5 bases from J; bases unmatched to any gene: 3.

This clone was recorded once. The chain joins TRBV4-1 to TRBJ2-7, with 8 bases identical to TRBD2. The germline CDR1 and CDR2 sequences are MGHRA and YSYEKL. The V gene end was trimmed by 0 bases and the J gene end by 5 bases; junction bases not matched to a gene: 15. There are 18 residues in the CDR3. The CDR3 DNA follows: TGCGCCAGCAGCCAAGATCGGGGATTAAGCGGGAGTTTCGACGAGCAGTACTTC. Residues: CASSQDRGLSGSFDEQYF.

V usage is TRBV19 and J usage is TRBJ2-4; TRBD1 matches at 7 bases. Germline V gene sequence: CDR1 LNHDA, CDR2 SQIVND (reference sequence). Losses at the gene ends were 6 bases for V and 3 bases for J; bases not matched to a gene: 14. CDR3 length: 17 residues. The DNA for the CDR3 is TGTGCCAGTAGCCTGGGTCCTCCGGGACAGTACAAAAACATTCAGTACTTC. It yields the protein CASSLGPPGQYKNIQYF.

The chain links TRBV6-5 to TRBJ2-2, with a possible D match to TRBD1 (5 bases). CDR1 MNHEY and CDR2 SVGAGI come from the germline V gene. This CDR3 region has 14 residues. V lost 10 bases, J lost 5 bases, and 17 bases lay in between. CDR3 residues: CATKGVSVTGELFF. CDR3 bases: TGTGCCACCAAAGGGGTTTCGGTGACCGGGGAGCTGTTTTTT.

The chain uses TRBV10-1 and TRBJ2-3, with 14 bases fitting TRBD2. V lost 4 bases to trimming and J lost 5 bases; unmatched junction nucleotides: 2. This CDR3 comprises 15 residues. The V gene's germline CDR1 is WNHNN and CDR2 SYGVQD (reference sequence). CDR3 amino acids: CASSGGLAGVDTQYF. Written as DNA, the CDR3 is TGCGCCAGCAGTGGGGGACTAGCGGGAGTAGATACGCAGTATTTT.

The chain links TRBV18 to TRBJ2-2, with 8 bases that match TRBD1. The CDR3 is 15 residues long. V lost 5 bases to trimming and J lost 7 bases; unmatched junction nucleotides: 9. Germline assignment: CDR1 KGHSH and CDR2 LQKENI. The chain's CDR3 is CASSLRTGSLGELFF. The DNA of the CDR3 is TGTGCCAGCTCATTAAGGACAGGGTCGCTCGGGGAGCTGTTTTTT.

The chain recombines TRBV30 with TRBJ1-2, with D possibly matching TRBD1 (6 bases). Germline-derived CDR1 and CDR2 are GTSNPN and SVGIG (reference sequence). This CDR3 has 13 residues. Between the trimmed V and J ends, which lost 5 bases and 1 base, there was a span of 11 bases. The CDR3 bases are TGTGCCTGGCGGGACACCTATAACTATGGCTACACCTTC. This gives the protein CAWRDTYNYGYTF. The variable domain in full, completed from reference TRBV30 and TRBJ1-2, reads SQTIHQWPATLVQPVGSPLSLECTVEGTSNPNLYWYRQAAGRGLQLLFYSVGIGQISSEVPQNLSASRPQDRQFILSSKKLLLSDSGFYLCAWRDTYNYGYTFGSGTRLTVV.

The gene calls are TRBV9 and TRBJ2-1; TRBD2 matches at 10 bases. Per germline, CDR1 SGDLS and CDR2 YYNGEE. The CDR3 is 16 residues long. V dropped 4 bases and J dropped 7; count of bases not matched to a gene: 11. CDR3 DNA sequence: TGTGCCAGCAGCCCCATGTCTAGCGGGAGTGGTAATGAGCAGTTCTTC. Translating it yields CASSPMSSGSGNEQFF.

This chain connects TRBV7-9 to TRBJ1-6, with TRBD1 identical over 7 bases. This CDR3 has 13 residues. V lost 10 bases, J lost 9 bases, and 9 bases stayed unmatched. The V gene's germline CDR1 is SEHNR and CDR2 FQNEAQ (reference sequence). DNA of the CDR3: TGTGCCACCAATCAGGGGGGCAGTTCACCCCTCCACTTT. Amino acid sequence: CATNQGGSSPLHF.

The rearrangement links TRBV14 to TRBJ1-3; D not certain. From germline, CDR1 is SGHDN and CDR2 FVKESK. This CDR3 comprises 15 residues. V shed 2 bases and J shed 3 bases, with 11 bases lying between them. The CDR3 nucleotides are TGTGCCAGCAGCCAACTAGGTCTTGGTGGAAACACCATATATTTT. Translation: CASSQLGLGGNTIYF. Drawing the rest from reference TRBV14 and TRBJ1-3, the complete variable domain is EAGVTQFPSHSVIEKGQTVTLRCDPISGHDNLYWYRRVMGKEIKFLLHFVKESKQDESGMPNNRFLAERTGGTYSTLKVQPAELEDSGVYFCASSQLGLGGNTIYFGEGSWLTVV.

The chain uses TRBV18 and TRBJ2-7; D gene uncertain. This CDR3 is 15 amino acids long. Trimming shortened V by 3 bases and J by 3 bases, and 15 bases separated the two germline ends. CDR1 and CDR2 (germline): KGHSH, LQKENI. The CDR3 coding sequence is TGTGCCAGCTCACCCGAACTATCGACCCACTACGAGCAGTACTTC. Amino acids: CASSPELSTHYEQYF.

This chain links TRBV10-3 with TRBJ2-6; 10 positions match TRBD1. CDR3 length: 19 amino acids. Germline V gene data show CDR1 as ENHRY and CDR2 as SYGVKD. The junction had 12 bases not matched to a gene; V was cut back by 6 bases and J by 1 base. The CDR3 nucleotides read TGTGCCATCAGCCCCGGTAGGGGACAGGGGTCTTCTGGGGCCAACGTCCTGACTTTC. This sequence encodes CAISPGRGQGSSGANVLTF.